This T cell receptor (beta chain) was recovered during a study of blood T cell repertoires in COVID-19. Libraries were prepared by immunoSEQ multiplex PCR; TCRdb keeps only in-frame clonotypes and omits some of them. The data hold 200,000 to 250,000 clones, with 75% to 90% observed a single time. The sample holds one count of this clone. There are 14 residues in the CDR3. From germline, CDR1 is MDHEN and CDR2 SYDVKM. J gave up 7 bases and V 5 bases, and 7 bases lay outside the gene matches. V is TRBV28 and J is TRBJ2-7; 11 bases match TRBD1. The clonotype was recovered from a young woman in a cohort exposed to, infected with or recovered from COVID-19 (not recorded which). What was sequenced was PBMCs or T cells enriched from blood (not recorded which). The CDR3 spells CASSLGQGAREQYF. The CDR3 DNA is TGTGCCAGCAGTCTAGGACAGGGGGCTCGGGAGCAGTACTTC.